Below, one T cell receptor (beta chain) is given with its context. Its antigen is still unknown. These data belong to a study of cytomegalovirus exposure and HLA in healthy donors. The CDR3 is 16 amino acids. The germline CDR1 and CDR2 sequences are MNHEY and SMNVEV (reference sequence). V was pared by 6 bases and J by 11 bases, with 18 bases of the junction left unmatched. The study's findings and limits: TCR beta sequences reportedly predicted most subjects' HLA-A and HLA-B alleles accurately. The study labeled around 160 TCR beta chains cytomegalovirus-associated.

Vbeta (60) and Jbeta (13) primers were used in the PCR. TCRdb's copy holds only in-frame clones and misses some; the assay was immunoSEQ multiplex PCR. The table for this sample gives under 200,000 clones. Sequenced sample: PBMCs. The TCR comes from a man aged 25 to 40 in good health and CMV-seronegative. The J gene is TRBJ2-1, the V gene TRBV27; TRBD2 matches 8 bases. CDR3 in amino acids: CASRIQGGAGVIKQFF. CDR3 nucleotides: TGTGCCAGCAGGATACAGGGTGGAGCGGGAGTTATCAAGCAGTTCTTC.